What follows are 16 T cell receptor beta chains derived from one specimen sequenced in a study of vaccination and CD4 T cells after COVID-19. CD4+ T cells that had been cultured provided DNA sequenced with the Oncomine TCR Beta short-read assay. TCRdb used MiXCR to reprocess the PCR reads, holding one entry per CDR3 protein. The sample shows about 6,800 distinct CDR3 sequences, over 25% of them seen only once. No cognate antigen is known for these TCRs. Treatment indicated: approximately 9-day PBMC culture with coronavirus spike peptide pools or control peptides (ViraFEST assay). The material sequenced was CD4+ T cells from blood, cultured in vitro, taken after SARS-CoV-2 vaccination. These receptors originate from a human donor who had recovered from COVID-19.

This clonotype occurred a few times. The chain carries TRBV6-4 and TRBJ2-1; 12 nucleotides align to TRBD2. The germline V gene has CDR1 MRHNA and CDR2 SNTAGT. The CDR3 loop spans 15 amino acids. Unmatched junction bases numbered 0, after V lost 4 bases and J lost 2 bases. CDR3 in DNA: TGTGCCAGCAGTGGACTAGCGGGGGCCTACAATGAGCAGTTCTTC. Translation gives CASSGLAGAYNEQFF.

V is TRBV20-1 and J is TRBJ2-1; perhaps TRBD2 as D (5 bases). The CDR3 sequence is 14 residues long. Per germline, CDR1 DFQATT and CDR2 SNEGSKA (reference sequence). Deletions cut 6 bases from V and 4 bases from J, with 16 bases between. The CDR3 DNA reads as TGCAGTGCCCCAAAGGACGGCGGGTACAATGAGCAGTTCTTC. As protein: CSAPKDGGYNEQFF.

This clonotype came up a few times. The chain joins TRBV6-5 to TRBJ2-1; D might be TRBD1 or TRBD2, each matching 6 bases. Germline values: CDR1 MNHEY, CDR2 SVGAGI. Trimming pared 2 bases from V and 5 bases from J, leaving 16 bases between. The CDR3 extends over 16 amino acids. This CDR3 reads CASSYTTRGSHNEQFF. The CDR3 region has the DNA TGTGCCAGCAGTTACACGACTAGGGGGTCCCACAATGAGCAGTTCTTC.

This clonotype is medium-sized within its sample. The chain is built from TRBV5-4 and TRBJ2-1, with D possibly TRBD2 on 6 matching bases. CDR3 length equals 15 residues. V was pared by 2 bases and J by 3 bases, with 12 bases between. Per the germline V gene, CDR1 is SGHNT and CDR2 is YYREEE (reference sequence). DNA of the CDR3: TGTGCCAGCAGCTTTCCGGGACTGGACTACAATGAGCAGTTCTTC. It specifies CASSFPGLDYNEQFF.

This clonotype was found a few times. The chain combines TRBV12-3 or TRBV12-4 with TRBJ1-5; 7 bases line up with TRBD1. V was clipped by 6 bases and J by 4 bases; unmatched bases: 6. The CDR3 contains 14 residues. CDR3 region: CASRAGTANQPQHF. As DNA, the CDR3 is TGTGCCAGCAGGGCCGGGACAGCTAATCAGCCCCAGCATTTT.

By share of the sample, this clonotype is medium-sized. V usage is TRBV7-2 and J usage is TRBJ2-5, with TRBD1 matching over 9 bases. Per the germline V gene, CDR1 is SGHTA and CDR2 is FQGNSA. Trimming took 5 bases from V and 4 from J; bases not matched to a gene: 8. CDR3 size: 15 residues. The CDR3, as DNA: TGTGCCAGCAGCCCGGGGGACAGGGATCGAGAGACCCAGTACTTC. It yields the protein CASSPGDRDRETQYF.

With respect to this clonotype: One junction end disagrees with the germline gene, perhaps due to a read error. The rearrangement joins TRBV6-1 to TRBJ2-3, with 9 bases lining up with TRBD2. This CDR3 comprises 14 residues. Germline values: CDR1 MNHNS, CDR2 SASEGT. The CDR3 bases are TGTGCCAGCAGGGAAGCGGGAGGCGGAGATACGCAGTATTTT. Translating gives CASREAGGGDTQYF.

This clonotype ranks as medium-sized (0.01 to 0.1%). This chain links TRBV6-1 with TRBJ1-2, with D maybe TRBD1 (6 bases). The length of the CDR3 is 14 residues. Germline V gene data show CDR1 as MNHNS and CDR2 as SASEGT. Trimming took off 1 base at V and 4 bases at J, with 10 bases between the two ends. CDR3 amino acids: CASSEVGQPYGYTF. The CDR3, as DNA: TGTGCCAGCAGTGAAGTTGGACAGCCCTATGGCTACACCTTC.

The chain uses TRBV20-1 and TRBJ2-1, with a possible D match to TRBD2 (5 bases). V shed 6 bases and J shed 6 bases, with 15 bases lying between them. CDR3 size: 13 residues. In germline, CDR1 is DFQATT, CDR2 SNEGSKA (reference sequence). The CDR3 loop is CSAGTRFANEQFF. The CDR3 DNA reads TGCAGTGCGGGTACTAGATTCGCCAATGAGCAGTTCTTC.

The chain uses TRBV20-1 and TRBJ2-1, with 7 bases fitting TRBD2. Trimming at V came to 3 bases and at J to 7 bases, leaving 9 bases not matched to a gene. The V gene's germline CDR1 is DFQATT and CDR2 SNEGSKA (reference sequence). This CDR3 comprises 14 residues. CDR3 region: CSASGPLGGNEQFF. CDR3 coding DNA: TGCAGTGCTAGTGGCCCCCTGGGGGGGAATGAGCAGTTCTTC.

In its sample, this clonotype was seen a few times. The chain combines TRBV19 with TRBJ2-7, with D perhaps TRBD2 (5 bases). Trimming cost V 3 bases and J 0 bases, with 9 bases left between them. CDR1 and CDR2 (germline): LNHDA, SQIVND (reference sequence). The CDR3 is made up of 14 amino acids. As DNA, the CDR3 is TGTGCCAGTAGTATGGAGGACGCCTCCTACGAGCAGTACTTC. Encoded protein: CASSMEDASYEQYF. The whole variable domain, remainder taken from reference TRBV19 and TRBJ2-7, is DGGITQSPKYLFRKEGQNVTLSCEQNLNHDAMYWYRQDPGQGLRLIYYSQIVNDFQKGDIAEGYSVSREKKESFPLTVTSAQKNPTAFYLCASSMEDASYEQYFGPGTRLTVT.

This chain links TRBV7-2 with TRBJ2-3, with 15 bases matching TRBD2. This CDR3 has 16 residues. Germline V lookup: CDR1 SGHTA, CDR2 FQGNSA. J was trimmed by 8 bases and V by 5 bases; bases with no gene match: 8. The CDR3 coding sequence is TGTGCCAGCAGCGATGGACTAGCGGGAGGGCCAGGTACGCAGTATTTT. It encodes CASSDGLAGGPGTQYF.

The CDR3 bases are TGTGCCAGCTCACCCGGTAACAGTAAGGAAGCTTTCTTT. Translation: CASSPGNSKEAFF. This rearrangement joins TRBV18 to TRBJ1-1; D remains unclear. Trimming stripped 3 bases from V and 8 bases from J, with 13 bases between. CDR1 and CDR2 (germline): KGHSH, LQKENI. The CDR3 runs 13 residues. Using reference TRBV18 and TRBJ1-1 for the parts outside the CDR3, the full variable domain is NAGVMQNPRHLVRRRGQEARLRCSPMKGHSHVYWYRQLPEEGLKFMVYLQKENIIDESGMPKERFSAEFPKEGPSILRIQQVVRGDSAAYFCASSPGNSKEAFFGQGTRLTVV.

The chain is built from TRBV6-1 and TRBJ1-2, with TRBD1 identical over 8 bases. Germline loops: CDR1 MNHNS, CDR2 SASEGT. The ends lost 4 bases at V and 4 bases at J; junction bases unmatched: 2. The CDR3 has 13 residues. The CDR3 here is CASSGDRFYGYTF. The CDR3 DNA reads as TGTGCCAGCAGTGGGGACAGGTTCTATGGCTACACCTTC.

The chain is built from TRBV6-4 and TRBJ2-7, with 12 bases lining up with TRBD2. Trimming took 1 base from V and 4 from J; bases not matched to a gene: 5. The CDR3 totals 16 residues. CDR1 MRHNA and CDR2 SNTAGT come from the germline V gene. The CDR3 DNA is TGTGCCAGCAGTGACTTTTTCGGGACTAGCGGGTACGAGCAGTACTTC. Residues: CASSDFFGTSGYEQYF.

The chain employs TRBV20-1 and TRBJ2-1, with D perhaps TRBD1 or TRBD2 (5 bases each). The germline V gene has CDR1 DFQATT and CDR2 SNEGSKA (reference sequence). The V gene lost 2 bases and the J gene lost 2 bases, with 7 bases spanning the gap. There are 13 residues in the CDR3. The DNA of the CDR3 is TGCAGTGCTAGACAGGGACCCTACAATGAGCAGTTCTTC. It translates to CSARQGPYNEQFF.